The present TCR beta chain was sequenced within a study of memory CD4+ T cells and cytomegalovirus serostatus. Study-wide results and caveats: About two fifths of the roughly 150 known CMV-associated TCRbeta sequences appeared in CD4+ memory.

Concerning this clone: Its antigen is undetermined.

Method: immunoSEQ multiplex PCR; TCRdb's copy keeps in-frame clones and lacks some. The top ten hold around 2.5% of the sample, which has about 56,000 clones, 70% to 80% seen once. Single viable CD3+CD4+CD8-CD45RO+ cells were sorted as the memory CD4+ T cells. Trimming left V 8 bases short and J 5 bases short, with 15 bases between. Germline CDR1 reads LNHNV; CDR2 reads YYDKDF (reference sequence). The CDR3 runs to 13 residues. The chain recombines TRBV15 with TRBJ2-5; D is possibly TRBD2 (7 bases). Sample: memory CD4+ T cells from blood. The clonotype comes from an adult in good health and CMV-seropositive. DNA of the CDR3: TGTGCCACCGGAGCGGGACATGACGAGACCCAGTACTTC. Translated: CATGAGHDETQYF.